Shown below are 27 T cell receptor beta chains from a single sample sequenced in a study of cytomegalovirus exposure and HLA in healthy donors. Vbeta (60) and Jbeta (13) primers were used in the PCR. TCRdb keeps only in-frame clones here, not all; method: immunoSEQ multiplex PCR. The sample shows under 200,000 clones, less than 80% of them seen only once. Sequencing input: PBMCs. Receptor source: a man in his forties in good health and CMV-seronegative.

This clone was seen more than once but under ten times. V gene TRBV5-4 combines with J gene TRBJ2-1; TRBD2 matches at 14 bases. The CDR3 has 14 residues. Germline values: CDR1 SGHNT, CDR2 YYREEE (reference sequence). V dropped 6 bases and J dropped 14; count of bases not matched to a gene: 10. The CDR3 DNA follows: TGTGCCAGCATCTCTCCGGGACTAGCGGGGGTGGAGTTCTTC. Protein product: CASISPGLAGVEFF.

The chain has TRBV11-2 and TRBJ1-2; maybe TRBD1 (6 bases). The CDR3 spans 12 residues. The V and J ends lost 1 base and 7 bases respectively, with 7 bases between them. The germline V gene encodes CDR1 SGHAT and CDR2 FQNNGV. The CDR3 reads CASSLGQAGYTF. The DNA of the CDR3 is TGTGCCAGCAGCTTAGGACAGGCTGGCTACACCTTC.

The DNA for the CDR3 is TGTGCCAGCAGTTTCTATCGGCGGGGGCATGAAGATACGCAGTATTTT. This sequence encodes CASSFYRRGHEDTQYF. The chain carries TRBV28 and TRBJ2-3, with a possible D match to TRBD2 (7 bases). This CDR3 has 16 residues. The ends were cut back, 3 bases at V and 5 bases at J, with 18 bases in the middle. Germline V CDR1 and CDR2: MDHEN, SYDVKM.

This clone was counted between two and nine times. This chain uses TRBV10-1 with TRBJ2-2; possible D gene TRBD1, 6 bases. Germline CDR1 is WNHNN and CDR2 is SYGVQD (reference sequence). The CDR3 is made up of 12 amino acids. V lost 5 bases to trimming and J lost 7 bases, with 8 bases between them. CDR3 loop: CASSQGSGELFF. The CDR3 DNA reads TGCGCCAGCAGTCAGGGGAGCGGGGAGCTGTTTTTT.

Concerning this clone: At one end, the junction sequence differs from germline, possibly due to a read error. V is TRBV6-1 and J is TRBJ2-1; D not certain. Per the germline V gene, CDR1 is MNHNS and CDR2 is SASEGT. The CDR3 has 16 residues. The CDR3 sequence is CASSEVRSRSYNGQFF. The CDR3 DNA reads as TGTGCCAGCAGTGAAGTGAGGAGTCGCTCCTACAATGGGCAGTTCTTC.

The chain is built from TRBV6-6 and TRBJ1-1, with 10 bases aligning to TRBD1. Germline CDR1 reads MNHNY; CDR2 reads SVGAGI (reference sequence). The CDR3 contains 14 residues. V was pared by 7 bases and J by 4 bases, with 6 bases of the junction left unmatched. The CDR3 here is CASKRQGAFTEAFF. The DNA for the CDR3 is TGTGCCAGCAAAAGACAGGGGGCTTTCACTGAAGCTTTCTTT.

Comment on this clone: In the same sample, other DNA sequences code for this CDR3. This rearrangement joins TRBV7-2 to TRBJ1-5, with 8 bases aligning to TRBD1. CDR3 size: 14 residues. V dropped 6 bases and J dropped 2; count of bases not matched to a gene: 3. Looked up from germline, CDR1 is SGHTA and CDR2 is FQGNSA. Here the CDR3 DNA reads TGTGCCAGCAGTCCGGGACAGGGCAATCAGCCCCAGCATTTT. Encoded protein: CASSPGQGNQPQHF.

The chain carries TRBV7-9 and TRBJ2-2; D ambiguous. V was clipped by 8 bases and J by 0 bases, with 13 bases between them. This CDR3 spans 15 amino acids. Germline lookup yields CDR1 SEHNR and CDR2 FQNEAQ (reference sequence). CDR3 bases: TGTGCCAGCCCTCGCGCCCGAACGAACACCGGGGAGCTGTTTTTT. Protein: CASPRARTNTGELFF. Looking up the rest from reference TRBV7-9 and TRBJ2-2 gives the full variable domain: DTGVSQNPRHKITKRGQNVTFRCDPISEHNRLYWYRQTLGQGPEFLTYFQNEAQLEKSRLLSDRFSAERPKGSFSTLEIQRTEQGDSAMYLCASPRARTNTGELFFGEGSRLTVL.

The chain couples TRBV7-2 to TRBJ2-1; 10 positions match TRBD2. Per germline, CDR1 SGHTA and CDR2 FQGNSA. Losses at the gene ends were 6 bases for V and 8 bases for J; bases not matched to a gene: 10. CDR3 size: 15 residues. The CDR3 DNA reads as TGTGCCAGCAGAAGCGGGAGGGTATGGGGCGATGAGCAGTTCTTC. Its protein product is CASRSGRVWGDEQFF. Using reference TRBV7-2 and TRBJ2-1 for the parts outside the CDR3, the full variable domain is GAGVSQSPSNKVTEKGKDVELRCDPISGHTALYWYRQSLGQGLEFLIYFQGNSAPDKSGLPSDRFSAERTGGSVSTLTIQRTQQEDSAVYLCASRSGRVWGDEQFFGPGTRLTVL.

The CDR3 DNA reads TGTGCCAGCAGTCCGACAAGGCCTAATGAAAAACTGTTTTTT. This encodes CASSPTRPNEKLFF. The chain employs TRBV7-6 and TRBJ1-4; no reliable D call. The germline gives CDR1 SGHVS, CDR2 FNYEAQ. There are 14 residues in the CDR3. The V gene lost 6 bases and the J gene lost 3 bases, with 11 bases spanning the gap.

V is TRBV7-2 and J is TRBJ1-2; 8 nucleotides line up with TRBD1. The germline V gene has CDR1 SGHTA and CDR2 FQGNSA. V was clipped by 1 base and J by 8 bases; unmatched bases: 0. This CDR3 contains 12 residues. The CDR3 sequence: CASSLGTGGYTF. The CDR3 DNA follows: TGTGCCAGCAGCTTAGGGACAGGGGGCTACACCTTC.

J is TRBJ1-2 and V is TRBV10-3; TRBD1 matches at 8 bases. V trimming: 3 bases; J trimming: 8 bases; junction bases outside the gene matches: 5. In germline, CDR1 is ENHRY, CDR2 SYGVKD. The CDR3 has 13 residues. In DNA, the CDR3 is TGTGCCATCAGTGACAGGGGGCAAGACGGCTACACCTTC. It specifies CAISDRGQDGYTF.

The chain carries TRBV4-2 and TRBJ1-2; 7 bases map to TRBD1. The CDR3 loop spans 18 amino acids. The V gene's germline CDR1 is LGHNA and CDR2 YNFKEQ. Trimming cost V 3 bases and J 0 bases; bases outside gene matches: 13. CDR3: CASSQRWSTGEANYGYTF. The CDR3 nucleotides read TGTGCCAGCAGCCAGCGATGGTCAACAGGGGAGGCTAACTATGGCTACACCTTC.

This clone was detected a few times. J is TRBJ2-1 and V is TRBV2; D ambiguous. The germline CDR1 and CDR2 sequences are SNHLY and FYNNEI. V lost 3 bases and J 4 bases, leaving 7 bases between the germline ends. The CDR3 totals 13 residues. CDR3 amino acids: CASSEGPYNEQFF. Written as DNA, the CDR3 is TGTGCCAGCAGTGAGGGCCCATACAATGAGCAGTTCTTC.

To note about this clone: Other DNA sequences in the sample encode the same CDR3. V and J are TRBV28 and TRBJ2-3; D gene unclear. The V gene's germline CDR1 is MDHEN and CDR2 SYDVKM. V was trimmed by 2 bases and J by 1 base, leaving 4 bases between them. The CDR3 extends over 13 amino acids. CDR3 in amino acids: CASSLRGTDTQYF. DNA of the CDR3: TGTGCCAGCAGTTTACGAGGCACAGATACGCAGTATTTT.

This sequence joins TRBV9 and TRBJ2-3; 10 bases line up with TRBD2. This CDR3 is built from 14 residues. Trimming removed 6 bases from V and 8 bases from J; junction bases left unmatched: 9. Germline V gene lookup returns CDR1 SGDLS and CDR2 YYNGEE. The CDR3 reads CASTPAGGPGTQYF. CDR3 coding DNA: TGTGCCAGCACACCAGCGGGAGGGCCAGGTACGCAGTATTTT. Supplemented by reference TRBV9 and TRBJ2-3, the full variable domain reads DSGVTQTPKHLITATGQRVTLRCSPRSGDLSVYWYQQSLDQGLQFLIQYYNGEERAKGNILERFSAQQFPDLHSELNLSSLELGDSALYFCASTPAGGPGTQYFGPGTRLTVL.

This chain joins TRBV2 and TRBJ1-4; TRBD1 agrees at 11 bases. The V gene's germline CDR1 is SNHLY and CDR2 FYNNEI. The CDR3 loop spans 15 amino acids. Unmatched junction bases numbered 7, after V lost 5 bases and J lost 8 bases. The DNA of the CDR3 is TGTGCCAGCAGTTACGGACAGGGGGCAGGGGAAAAACTGTTTTTT. Translation gives CASSYGQGAGEKLFF.

The chain couples TRBV6-1 to TRBJ2-7; a possible D gene is TRBD2 (5 bases). CDR1 MNHNS and CDR2 SASEGT come from the germline V gene. There are 15 residues in the CDR3. With 1 base removed from V and 1 base from J, the gap between germline ends came to 11 bases. The CDR3 nucleotides are TGTGCCAGCAGTGAAGTGGGCGGGCGGTCCTACGAGCAGTACTTC. It specifies CASSEVGGRSYEQYF.

Points on this clone: Compared with germline, one end of the junction differs, possibly owing to a read error. This chain joins TRBV7-9 and TRBJ2-7; TRBD1 matches at 8 bases. Germline CDR1 and CDR2: SEHNR and FQNEAQ (reference sequence). The CDR3 is 14 residues long. CDR3 coding DNA: TGTTCCAGCAGCTTACAGGGGGAAGTCCGCGAGCAGTACTTC. Amino acids: CSSSLQGEVREQYF.

This chain connects TRBV30 to TRBJ1-1, with a weak D call TRBD1 (5 bases). The CDR3 contains 14 residues. CDR1 and CDR2 from the germline V gene are GTSNPN and SVGIG (reference sequence). V was clipped by 3 bases and J by 3 bases, with 14 bases between them. The CDR3: CAWSTTGGDTEAFF. Here the CDR3 DNA reads TGTGCCTGGAGCACAACAGGAGGGGACACTGAAGCTTTCTTT.

The chain couples TRBV5-1 to TRBJ1-1; a weak D match, TRBD1 (6 bases). The CDR3 consists of 15 residues. CDR1 is SGHRS, CDR2 YFSETQ, per germline. The germline V and J ends were trimmed by 1 base and 4 bases, with 14 bases remaining between them. CDR3 region: CASSLKTTGTTEAFF. CDR3 in DNA: TGCGCCAGCAGCTTGAAAACTACAGGGACCACTGAAGCTTTCTTT.

This rearrangement joins TRBV18 to TRBJ2-7; 8 positions agree with TRBD1. The CDR3 totals 13 residues. Germline CDR1 and CDR2: KGHSH and LQKENI. Trimming at V came to 3 bases and at J to 5 bases, leaving 3 bases not matched to a gene. CDR3 protein: CASSPDRDHEQYF. The CDR3 DNA sequence: TGTGCCAGCTCACCGGACAGGGATCACGAGCAGTACTTC.

The rearrangement joins TRBV5-1 to TRBJ2-5, with D perhaps matching TRBD2 (6 bases). Germline V gene sequence: CDR1 SGHRS, CDR2 YFSETQ. This CDR3 has 13 residues. V dropped 5 bases and J dropped 3 bases, with 11 bases sitting between them. The CDR3, as DNA: TGCGCCAGCAGTTGGGGCGGGGAAGAGACCCAGTACTTC. Translated, it gives CASSWGGEETQYF.

The V call is TRBV7-2, the J call TRBJ2-1; TRBD2 matches at 11 bases. Unmatched junction bases numbered 9, after V lost 7 bases and J lost 7 bases. Germline CDR1 reads SGHTA; CDR2 reads FQGNSA. The CDR3 totals 15 residues. CDR3 in amino acids: CASTLSGGAWNEQFF. The CDR3 nucleotides read TGTGCCAGCACCCTTAGCGGGGGGGCGTGGAATGAGCAGTTCTTC. Variable domain in full (rest from reference TRBV7-2 and TRBJ2-1): GAGVSQSPSNKVTEKGKDVELRCDPISGHTALYWYRQSLGQGLEFLIYFQGNSAPDKSGLPSDRFSAERTGGSVSTLTIQRTQQEDSAVYLCASTLSGGAWNEQFFGPGTRLTVL.

The rearrangement links TRBV11-3 to TRBJ1-1; D may be TRBD1 (6 bases). V was pared by 5 bases and J by 2 bases, with 15 bases between. The CDR3 has 15 residues. CDR1 and CDR2 (germline): SGHNT, YENEEA. CDR3 loop: CASSERGQFNTEAFF. DNA of the CDR3: TGTGCCAGCAGCGAGCGAGGACAGTTTAACACTGAAGCTTTCTTT.

This clone was found a few times. The V and J genes are TRBV18 and TRBJ2-7; TRBD1 is a possible D gene (5 bases). The V gene's germline CDR1 is KGHSH and CDR2 LQKENI. V was cut by 6 bases and J by 5 bases, with 8 bases left in between. This CDR3 has 11 amino acids. The CDR3 region has the DNA TGTGCCAGCTCGCAGGGCGACGAGCAGTACTTC. Translated: CASSQGDEQYF. Full variable domain (outside the CDR3, taken from reference TRBV18 and TRBJ2-7): NAGVMQNPRHLVRRRGQEARLRCSPMKGHSHVYWYRQLPEEGLKFMVYLQKENIIDESGMPKERFSAEFPKEGPSILRIQQVVRGDSAAYFCASSQGDEQYFGPGTRLTVT.

The chain has TRBV6-5 and TRBJ1-3; D perhaps matches TRBD1 (5 bases). CDR3 size: 15 residues. V lost 6 bases, J lost 1 base, and 13 bases lay in between. Per the germline V gene, CDR1 is MNHEY and CDR2 is SVGAGI. CDR3 residues: CASRNGHRSGNTIYF. As DNA, the CDR3 is TGTGCCAGCAGGAATGGACACCGATCTGGAAACACCATATATTTT.